Ten or more counts support the clone carrying this T cell receptor (beta chain). Its antigen is not identified. The data were obtained in a study of human T cells and chemical hapten exposure. There are 13 residues in the CDR3. Between the trimmed V and J ends, which lost 0 bases and 5 bases, there was a span of 7 bases. Per the germline V gene, CDR1 is LGHNA and CDR2 is YNFKEQ. The time point is: patch test 2, 6 weeks after DPC sensitization. The sample's treatment: therapeutic diphenylcyclopropenone sensitization with weekly scalp DPC. Blood was collected ahead of every patch test applied. Non-pregnant alopecia patients aged 18 to 70, suitable for DPC therapy. The library put unique molecular identifiers onto individual cDNA molecules. TCRdb reprocessed the RACE reads with MiXCR, giving one entry per CDR3 protein. The sample has just over 350,000 distinct CDR3 sequences; roughly 6.3% are singletons.

Study observations and caveats: With regard to DPC sensitization, TCRs above 1 in 1000 frequency did not change.

This receptor was obtained from a woman under 30 with alopecia areata. Some clones in this sample may be carry-over from other donors' samples. V usage is TRBV4-2 and J usage is TRBJ2-5, with no clear D. The sequencing here drew on whole blood, taken in connection with sensitization to the hapten diphenylcyclopropenone (DPC). DNA of the CDR3: TGTGCCAGCAGCCAAGATCAGGCGGAGACCCAGTACTTC. This sequence encodes CASSQDQAETQYF.